This is a list of T cell receptor beta chains from one sample in a study of blood T cell repertoires in COVID-19. The protocol was immunoSEQ multiplex PCR, while the TCRdb copy is restricted to in-frame clones and leaves out a portion. The sample contains 110,000 or so clones, approximately 80% of which appear only once. The sequencing input was peripheral blood. The receptors originated from a woman aged 70-85 years with acute or convalescent COVID-19. CDR3s include the opening cysteine and the closing phenylalanine or tryptophan. Each record gives: J gene, D gene, V gene, clone size, CDR3 protein, CDR3 DNA. The D gene is left open where the match is weak. The size entry is marked missing in some rows and otherwise reads once, few, many or a size class.

TRBJ1-5,NA,TRBV9,few,CASSLQGTRNQPQHF,TGTGCCAGCAGCTTACAGGGTACGCGCAATCAGCCCCAGCATTTT
TRBJ2-1,TRBD2,TRBV9,once,CASSVGLGAGWNEQFF,TGTGCCAGCAGCGTAGGCCTTGGAGCGGGGTGGAATGAGCAGTTCTTC
TRBJ1-5,NA,TRBV19,NA,CASSIRVPRGPNSNQPQHF,TGTGCCAGTAGTATTAGGGTTCCCAGGGGACCCAACTCTAATCAGCCCCAGCATTTT
TRBJ1-4,NA,TRBV28,NA,CASSGGKDKLFF,TGTGCCAGCAGTGGAGGGAAGGACAAACTGTTTTTT
TRBJ1-2,TRBD1,TRBV4-1,NA,CASSQEDRANYGYTF,TGCGCCAGCAGCCAAGAAGACAGGGCTAACTATGGCTACACCTTC
TRBJ2-7,TRBD1,TRBV5-6,NA,CASSLALQGAGEQYF,TGTGCCAGCAGCTTGGCTCTACAGGGGGCAGGGGAGCAGTACTTC
TRBJ1-4,TRBD1,TRBV6-5,NA,CASSILQGAGEKLFF,TGTGCCAGCAGTATTTTACAGGGGGCTGGTGAAAAACTGTTTTTT
TRBJ1-1,NA,TRBV11-3,NA,CASSLGGKNTEAFF,TGTGCCAGCAGCTTAGGTGGCAAGAACACTGAAGCTTTCTTT
TRBJ1-1,NA,TRBV24-1,NA,CATSDPRHGPLAFF,TGTGCCACCAGTGATCCCCGACACGGCCCTCTGGCTTTCTTT
TRBJ1-3,NA,TRBV4-3,NA,CASSQETGFGNTIYF,TGCGCCAGCAGCCAAGAAACAGGGTTCGGAAACACCATATATTTT
TRBJ1-3,NA,TRBV7-9,NA,CASSAVREVTGNTIYF,TGTGCCAGCAGCGCTGTTCGGGAGGTAACTGGAAACACCATATATTTT
TRBJ2-3,TRBD2,TRBV5-1,NA,CASSPLSSRGDTDTQYF,TGCGCCAGCAGCCCGCTTTCCTCGCGGGGGGACACAGATACGCAGTATTTT
TRBJ1-2,TRBD1,TRBV7-9,NA,CASSPQGRPGGYTF,TGTGCCAGCAGCCCACAGGGGAGACCTGGTGGCTACACCTTC
TRBJ2-1,TRBD2,TRBV7-3,NA,CASSLGGGLAAEQFF,TGTGCCAGCAGCTTAGGAGGGGGACTAGCTGCTGAGCAGTTCTTC
TRBJ2-1,TRBD1,TRBV7-2,NA,CASSSQGAQSYNEQFF,TGTGCCAGCAGTTCGCAGGGGGCGCAGTCCTACAATGAGCAGTTCTTC
TRBJ1-2,NA,TRBV29-1,NA,CSVPSGSTYGYTF,TGCAGCGTGCCCAGCGGTTCGACCTATGGCTACACCTTC
TRBJ1-6,NA,TRBV28,NA,CASSPGVANSPLHF,TGTGCCAGCAGCCCCGGAGTGGCAAATTCACCCCTCCACTTT
TRBJ1-4,NA,TRBV7-9,few,CASAVSTNEKLFF,TGTGCCAGCGCAGTATCAACTAATGAAAAACTGTTTTTT
TRBJ2-7,TRBD2,TRBV18,NA,CASSPGLAGGLSYEQYF,TGTGCCAGCTCCCCTGGACTAGCGGGAGGACTCTCCTACGAGCAGTACTTC
TRBJ2-7,TRBD2,TRBV4-1,NA,CASSPPPSGSISYEQYF,TGCGCCAGCAGCCCGCCCCCTAGCGGGAGCATTTCCTACGAGCAGTACTTC
TRBJ2-5,NA,TRBV5-1,NA,CASSPYGLDQYF,TGCGCCAGCAGCCCCTACGGACTTGACCAGTACTTC
TRBJ2-1,TRBD2,TRBV5-1,NA,CASSLGLAGEEQFF,TGCGCCAGCAGCCTGGGGCTAGCGGGAGAGGAGCAGTTCTTC
TRBJ1-4,TRBD1,TRBV23-1,NA,CAGQGKPTTNEKLFF,TGCGCCGGACAGGGGAAGCCTACAACTAATGAAAAACTGTTTTTT
TRBJ2-3,TRBD2,TRBV20-1,NA,CSASPPSGLAGGVDTQYF,TGCAGTGCTAGTCCTCCCTCGGGACTAGCGGGGGGGGTAGATACGCAGTATTTT
TRBJ1-3,NA,TRBV6-5,NA,CASSSPGVPGGNTIYF,TGTGCCAGCAGTTCGCCGGGGGTCCCTGGGGGAAACACCATATATTTT
TRBJ2-5,TRBD2,TRBV28,NA,CASGRRSGRETQYF,TGTGCCAGCGGAAGGAGGAGCGGGAGAGAGACCCAGTACTTC
TRBJ1-6,NA,TRBV19,few,CASSMGQNYNSPLHF,TGTGCCAGTAGTATGGGCCAGAACTATAATTCACCCCTCCACTTT